This T cell receptor beta chain stems from a study of cytomegalovirus exposure and HLA in healthy donors. Using immunoSEQ multiplex PCR, the repertoire was profiled, and TCRdb retains in-frame clones only, with some absent. The sample comprises 100,000 to 150,000 clones, approximately 87% of which are singletons, and under 2.5% rests with the top ten. Remarks on this clone: Its target is unknown.

Germline lookup yields CDR1 SGHTA and CDR2 FQGNSA. This CDR3 region has 14 residues. With 1 base removed from V and 4 bases from J, the gap between germline ends came to 10 bases. Study outcomes and limitations: It was found in a later analysis that first-cohort TCR clusters tended to co-occur in the 100 to 150 validation repertoires.

Specimen: PBMCs. The source of this sequence is a woman in her thirties in good health and CMV-seronegative. The gene calls are TRBV7-2 and TRBJ1-1; D gene ambiguous. The DNA of the CDR3 is TGTGCCAGCAGCTTAGGCCAGGTTACCACTGAAGCTTTCTTT. It specifies CASSLGQVTTEAFF.